Following are 24 T cell receptor beta chains from one sample sequenced in a study of cytomegalovirus exposure and HLA in healthy donors (dated by TCRdb to 2017 to 2019). The receptor library was made with the immunoSEQ multiplex PCR assay. For the multiplex PCR, a mixture combining 60 forward primers for TCR Vbeta segments and 13 reverse primers for TCR Jbeta segments was used. Here the immuneACCESS table is served through TCRdb, limited to in-frame sequences with V and J called. Missing clones are a known gap in these copies; in checked studies unresolved V genes cover under half, and the rest lacks a known reason. The sample has 170,000 or so clones on record, 80% to 85% of them singletons. The ten largest clones capture roughly 1.6% of the sample. The source material was PBMCs. These receptors all stem from a man over 45 in good health and CMV-seronegative.

V gene TRBV7-2 combines with J gene TRBJ2-3, with 9 bases matching TRBD1. This CDR3 has 16 residues. The ends lost 5 bases at V and 5 bases at J; junction bases unmatched: 11. Germline V lookup: CDR1 SGHTA, CDR2 FQGNSA. This chain's CDR3 is CASSPGQGNRGDTQYF. CDR3 sequence (DNA): TGTGCCAGCAGCCCGGGACAGGGTAATCGAGGAGATACGCAGTATTTT.

This chain links TRBV5-1 with TRBJ2-3; a weak D match, TRBD2 (6 bases). Trimming removed 4 bases from V and 6 bases from J, with 15 bases in between. The CDR3 runs 14 residues. Germline V gives CDR1 SGHRS, CDR2 YFSETQ. The CDR3 here is CASSPLLAPDTQYF. CDR3 nucleotides: TGCGCCAGCAGCCCCTTACTAGCTCCCGATACGCAGTATTTT. Using reference TRBV5-1 and TRBJ2-3 for the parts outside the CDR3, the full variable domain is KAGVTQTPRYLIKTRGQQVTLSCSPISGHRSVSWYQQTPGQGLQFLFEYFSETQRNKGNFPGRFSGRQFSNSRSEMNVSTLELGDSALYLCASSPLLAPDTQYFGPGTRLTVL.

The gene calls are TRBV30 and TRBJ2-7, with 13 positions matching TRBD2. The V gene end was trimmed by 3 bases and the J gene end by 7 bases; junction bases not matched to a gene: 3. CDR3 length: 13 residues. The germline gives CDR1 GTSNPN, CDR2 SVGIG (reference sequence). The CDR3 loop is CAWSPGLAGEQYF. DNA for the CDR3: TGTGCCTGGAGCCCGGGACTAGCGGGAGAGCAGTACTTC.

This chain uses TRBV7-2 with TRBJ2-3; no definite D call. This CDR3 has 14 residues. Germline V CDR1 and CDR2: SGHTA, FQGNSA. Trimming took 1 base from V and 0 from J, leaving 5 bases between them. CDR3 amino acids: CASSLEHSTDTQYF. The CDR3 DNA sequence: TGTGCCAGCAGCTTAGAACACAGCACAGATACGCAGTATTTT.

A note on this clone: The junction shows a germline mismatch at one end, possibly a read error. Other DNA sequences in the sample encode the same CDR3. The chain employs TRBV11-2 and TRBJ1-2, with D possibly TRBD1 on 6 matching bases. From germline, CDR1 is SGHAT and CDR2 FQNNGV. The CDR3 sequence is 15 residues long. This CDR3 is CASSSLQGMDYGYTF. CDR3 bases: TGCGCCAGCAGCTCCCTACAGGGTATGGACTATGGCTACACCTTC.

The rearrangement joins TRBV5-1 to TRBJ2-2, with a weak D call TRBD1 (6 bases). V was trimmed by 4 bases and J by 0 bases, leaving 10 bases between them. From germline, CDR1 is SGHRS and CDR2 YFSETQ. The CDR3 has 15 residues. The CDR3 bases are TGCGCCAGCAGCCGGGACAAAGCGAACACCGGGGAGCTGTTTTTT. Its translation: CASSRDKANTGELFF.

This clone was found a few times. The chain uses TRBV5-1 and TRBJ1-4; 7 bases line up with TRBD1. CDR3 size: 15 residues. V lost 6 bases to trimming and J lost 2 bases; unmatched junction nucleotides: 7. CDR1 and CDR2 (germline): SGHRS, YFSETQ. The CDR3 region is CASMYQGETNEKLFF. In DNA, the CDR3 is TGCGCCAGCATGTATCAGGGGGAGACTAATGAAAAACTGTTTTTT. The full variable domain, its missing parts supplied by reference TRBV5-1 and TRBJ1-4, is KAGVTQTPRYLIKTRGQQVTLSCSPISGHRSVSWYQQTPGQGLQFLFEYFSETQRNKGNFPGRFSGRQFSNSRSEMNVSTLELGDSALYLCASMYQGETNEKLFFGSGTQLSVL.

This clone was observed a few times. The chain couples TRBV4-3 to TRBJ1-5, with D hard to call. This CDR3 region has 14 residues. Germline values: CDR1 LGHNA, CDR2 YSLEER. Trimming shortened V by 1 base and J by 4 bases, and 8 bases separated the two germline ends. CDR3 amino acids: CASSQGRINQPQHF. The DNA for the CDR3 is TGCGCCAGCAGCCAAGGGAGGATAAATCAGCCCCAGCATTTT.

The chain carries TRBV7-3 and TRBJ1-5; 7 nucleotides match TRBD1. The germline V gene has CDR1 SGHTA and CDR2 FQGTGA. The length of the CDR3 is 15 residues. Trimming at V came to 5 bases and at J to 6 bases, leaving 10 bases not matched to a gene. CDR3 coding DNA: TGTGCCAGCAGCCAAACGTTGGCAGGGGGTCAGCCCCAGCATTTT. It codes for CASSQTLAGGQPQHF.

This clone appeared a few times. This sequence joins TRBV19 and TRBJ1-1, with 9 nucleotides matching TRBD1. Germline CDR1 is LNHDA and CDR2 is SQIVND (reference sequence). The CDR3 has 14 residues. Trimming cost V 5 bases and J 6 bases; bases outside gene matches: 7. CDR3 DNA sequence: TGTGCCAGTAGTGTGACAGGGGGGAAGTCTGAAGCTTTCTTT. As protein: CASSVTGGKSEAFF. Based on the CDR3 plus reference TRBV19 and TRBJ1-1, the full variable domain is DGGITQSPKYLFRKEGQNVTLSCEQNLNHDAMYWYRQDPGQGLRLIYYSQIVNDFQKGDIAEGYSVSREKKESFPLTVTSAQKNPTAFYLCASSVTGGKSEAFFGQGTRLTVV.

CDR3 coding DNA: TGTGCCAGCAGCTCGATACGGGGTTTAAATGAGCAGTTCTTC. It specifies CASSSIRGLNEQFF. J is TRBJ2-1 and V is TRBV7-6, with D perhaps TRBD2 (5 bases). CDR3 length: 14 amino acids. The V and J ends lost 4 bases and 7 bases respectively, with 14 bases between them. Germline loops: CDR1 SGHVS, CDR2 FNYEAQ. Complete variable domain (other parts from reference TRBV7-6 and TRBJ2-1): GAGVSQSPRYKVTKRGQDVALRCDPISGHVSLYWYRQALGQGPEFLTYFNYEAQQDKSGLPNDRFSAERPEGSISTLTIQRTEQRDSAMYRCASSSIRGLNEQFFGPGTRLTVL.

This clone was detected a few times. The V gene is TRBV6-1, the J gene TRBJ1-1, with 7 bases that match TRBD1. With 5 bases clipped from V and 5 bases from J, the junction kept 8 bases outside the gene matches. Germline-derived CDR1 and CDR2 are MNHNS and SASEGT. The CDR3 consists of 14 residues. CDR3 in amino acids: CASSRTGPGTEAFF. The CDR3 DNA is TGTGCCAGCAGTCGGACAGGCCCGGGTACTGAAGCTTTCTTT.

This chain connects TRBV6-1 to TRBJ1-2, with 7 bases aligning to TRBD1. J was trimmed by 4 bases and V by 7 bases; bases with no gene match: 9. The CDR3 runs 14 residues. The germline V gene has CDR1 MNHNS and CDR2 SASEGT. The CDR3 sequence: CASIQDRFLYGYTF. CDR3 DNA sequence: TGTGCCAGCATCCAGGACAGGTTCCTCTATGGCTACACCTTC.

The V and J genes are TRBV2 and TRBJ2-6; 8 bases agree with TRBD1. Germline-derived CDR1 and CDR2 are SNHLY and FYNNEI. Germline trimming cut 5 bases from V and 0 bases from J; bases unmatched to any gene: 6. There are 17 residues in the CDR3. DNA of the CDR3: TGTGCCAGCAGTCCAGGGACAGGAAACTCTGGGGCCAACGTCCTGACTTTC. It encodes CASSPGTGNSGANVLTF.

The V gene is TRBV10-3, the J gene TRBJ1-5, with TRBD1 matching 8 bases. Looked up from germline, CDR1 is ENHRY and CDR2 is SYGVKD. The CDR3 is 15 residues long. Germline trimming cut 6 bases from V and 2 bases from J; bases unmatched to any gene: 6. Here the CDR3 DNA reads TGTGCCATCAGCCAATCAGGGGGCGGCAATCAGCCCCAGCATTTT. Its protein is CAISQSGGGNQPQHF.

The chain couples TRBV18 to TRBJ1-3, with unresolved D. The CDR3 totals 16 residues. Germline loops: CDR1 KGHSH, CDR2 LQKENI. The V end lost 2 bases, the J end lost 0 bases, and 11 bases lay between the germline ends. Written as DNA, the CDR3 is TGTGCCAGCTCACCAGGTTATGCCAGCTCTGGAAACACCATATATTTT. This encodes CASSPGYASSGNTIYF.

This chain links TRBV4-1 with TRBJ2-2, with TRBD2 matching 8 bases. Germline V CDR1 and CDR2: MGHRA, YSYEKL. The CDR3 contains 18 residues. J lost 1 base, V lost 0 bases, and 7 bases had no gene match. The CDR3 loop reads CASSQEGSGRGNTGELFF. In nucleotides, the CDR3 is TGCGCCAGCAGCCAAGAGGGAAGCGGGAGAGGGAACACCGGGGAGCTGTTTTTT.

The chain couples TRBV7-2 to TRBJ1-2; 9 nucleotides align to TRBD1. V was pared by 5 bases and J by 6 bases, with 4 bases of the junction left unmatched. CDR3 length equals 13 residues. Germline-derived CDR1 and CDR2 are SGHTA and FQGNSA. The CDR3 region is CASSQGQGNGYTF. The DNA of the CDR3 is TGTGCCAGCAGCCAGGGACAGGGAAATGGCTACACCTTC.

This chain connects TRBV21-1 to TRBJ2-7; the tabulated D call, TRBD2, remains unverified against the DNA. TRBV21-1 is described as a pseudogene. There are 16 residues in the CDR3. CDR3 in DNA: TGTGCCAGCAGCCTAACAGGGGTAGCGGGAGTCAGCGAGCAGTACTTC. Encoded protein: CASSLTGVAGVSEQYF.

The V and J genes are TRBV7-9 and TRBJ2-1; 8 bases agree with TRBD1. The ends lost 5 bases at V and 6 bases at J; junction bases unmatched: 12. The germline V gene encodes CDR1 SEHNR and CDR2 FQNEAQ (reference sequence). The CDR3 is made up of 16 amino acids. Here the CDR3 reads CASSPRDRPTGNEQFF. CDR3 in DNA: TGTGCCAGCAGCCCCCGGGACAGGCCGACAGGCAATGAGCAGTTCTTC. Full variable domain (remainder filled in from reference TRBV7-9 and TRBJ2-1): DTGVSQNPRHKITKRGQNVTFRCDPISEHNRLYWYRQTLGQGPEFLTYFQNEAQLEKSRLLSDRFSAERPKGSFSTLEIQRTEQGDSAMYLCASSPRDRPTGNEQFFGPGTRLTVL.

V is TRBV6-5 and J is TRBJ2-7; a weak D match, TRBD2 (5 bases). V lost 6 bases and J lost 6, with 18 bases in between. CDR1 and CDR2 from the germline V gene are MNHEY and SVGAGI. The CDR3 has 14 residues. The DNA for the CDR3 is TGTGCCAGCAGCCTTTCTCGACTGGGGAGCGAGCAGTACTTC. Translation: CASSLSRLGSEQYF.

The CDR3 DNA reads TGCGCCAGCAGCCGGGACACCACCTACGAGCAGTACTTC. It codes for CASSRDTTYEQYF. This chain joins TRBV5-1 and TRBJ2-5; tentatively, D is TRBD1 (6 bases). The DNA matches TRBJ2-7 better at its end, which makes the J call doubtful. The germline gives CDR1 SGHRS, CDR2 YFSETQ. The CDR3 length is 13 residues.

Regarding this clone: Compared with germline, one end of the junction differs, possibly owing to a read error. The V gene is TRBV7-9, the J gene TRBJ1-3; tentatively, D is TRBD1 (5 bases). Germline V CDR1 and CDR2: SEHNR, FQNEAQ (reference sequence). The length of the CDR3 is 15 residues. The CDR3 DNA is TGTTCCAGCAGCTTCGGGACTGTCTCTGGAAACACCATATATTTT. Translation gives CSSSFGTVSGNTIYF.

This clone showed up just once. Other DNA variants within this sample encode the same CDR3. The chain has TRBV18 and TRBJ2-7; D is unresolved. The CDR3 is 12 amino acids. With 3 bases removed from V and 4 bases from J, the gap between germline ends came to 7 bases. Germline loops: CDR1 KGHSH, CDR2 LQKENI. DNA of the CDR3: TGTGCCAGCTCACCCCGAGGTTACGAGCAGTACTTC. Translating it yields CASSPRGYEQYF.